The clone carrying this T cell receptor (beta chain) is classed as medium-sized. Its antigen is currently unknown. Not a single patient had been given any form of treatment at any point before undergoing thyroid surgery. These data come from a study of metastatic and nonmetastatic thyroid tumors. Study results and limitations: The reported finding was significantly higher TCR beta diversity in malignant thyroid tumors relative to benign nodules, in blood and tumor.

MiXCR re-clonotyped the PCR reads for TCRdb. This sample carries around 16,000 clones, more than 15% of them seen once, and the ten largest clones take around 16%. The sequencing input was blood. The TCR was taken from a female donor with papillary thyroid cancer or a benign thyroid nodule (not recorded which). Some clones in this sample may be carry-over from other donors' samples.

CDR3: CATSREQGMWGNTIYF. As DNA, the CDR3 is TGTGCCACCAGCAGAGAGCAGGGGATGTGGGGAAACACCATATATTTT. The V gene is TRBV15, the J gene TRBJ1-3; D is perhaps TRBD1 (6 bases). CDR3 length: 16 amino acids. The V and J ends lost 0 bases and 4 bases respectively, with 13 bases between them. CDR1 and CDR2 (germline): LNHNV, YYDKDF (reference sequence).